This is a list of T cell receptor beta chains from one sample in a study of graft-versus-host responses after intestinal transplantation. Here immunoSEQ multiplex PCR was the method, and the copy in TCRdb shows in-frame clones only, minus some. The table includes 95,000 to 100,000 clones, approximately 85% detected once. Sequencing used PBMCs, obtained 255 days after intestinal transplant. Every receptor here comes from a human patient who received an intestinal transplant, so some T cells may come from the graft donor. The CDR3 runs from the conserved cysteine through the conserved F or W. Fields, in order: V gene, D gene, J gene, clone size, CDR3 protein, CDR3 DNA. D genes are given only for firm matches. Only some rows state a clone size, as once, few, many or a class for expanded clones.

>TRBV28|TRBD1|TRBJ1-4|-
CASINAPGTGPEKLFF
TGTGCCAGCATCAACGCCCCCGGGACAGGGCCCGAAAAACTGTTTTTT
>TRBV6-4|-|TRBJ2-2|-
CASSESSGGTGELFF
TGTGCCAGCAGTGAATCCTCGGGCGGCACCGGGGAGCTGTTTTTT
>TRBV11-2|-|TRBJ2-7|-
CASSTRMGYSYEQYF
TGTGCCAGCAGCACCCGGATGGGGTACTCCTACGAGCAGTACTTC
>TRBV5-4|TRBD1|TRBJ1-6|-
CASSLEGGGGRNSPLHF
TGTGCCAGCAGCTTGGAGGGAGGGGGCGGACGGAATTCACCCCTCCACTTT
>TRBV5-8|TRBD2|TRBJ2-7|-
CASSPPPATSGSYEQYF
TGTGCCAGCAGCCCCCCCCCGGCGACTAGCGGCTCCTACGAGCAGTACTTC
>TRBV4-1|-|TRBJ2-7|few
CASSQAGGPSYEQYF
TGCGCCAGCAGCCAAGCCGGGGGACCGTCCTACGAGCAGTACTTC
>TRBV4-2|TRBD1|TRBJ1-4|-
CASSQASTGTNEKLFF
TGTGCCAGCAGCCAAGCCTCGACAGGGACTAATGAAAAACTGTTTTTT
>TRBV6-1|TRBD1|TRBJ2-2|-
CASSEFDRGRITGELFF
TGTGCCAGCAGTGAATTTGACAGGGGGCGAATTACCGGGGAGCTGTTTTTT
>TRBV7-9|TRBD2|TRBJ2-3|few
CASSYTSGRSTDTQYF
TGTGCCAGCAGCTATACTAGCGGGAGAAGCACAGATACGCAGTATTTT
>TRBV27|-|TRBJ1-5|-
CASSFYSNQPQHF
TGTGCCAGCAGTTTTTATAGCAATCAGCCCCAGCATTTT
>TRBV21-1|-|TRBJ2-7|-
CASSKTQGASSYEQYF
TGTGCCAGCAGCAAAACCCAAGGCGCCAGCTCCTACGAGCAGTACTTC
>TRBV6-5|-|TRBJ1-6|-
CASSYQDSPLHF
TGTGCCAGCAGTTACCAAGATTCACCCCTCCACTTT
>TRBV28|-|TRBJ1-4|few
CASSLNPDKNEKLFF
TGTGCCAGCAGTTTGAATCCGGACAAAAATGAAAAACTGTTTTTT
>TRBV2|TRBD2|TRBJ2-3|-
CASSEGERGPIPTDTQYF
TGTGCCAGCAGTGAGGGTGAGCGGGGGCCAATCCCCACAGATACGCAGTATTTT
>TRBV28|TRBD2|TRBJ2-5|-
CASRTSGRETQYF
TGTGCCAGCAGGACTAGCGGGAGAGAGACCCAGTACTTC
>TRBV7-2|TRBD2|TRBJ2-4|-
CASSPGLAGAKNIQYF
TGTGCCAGCAGCCCCGGACTAGCGGGAGCCAAAAACATTCAGTACTTC
>TRBV6-5|-|TRBJ1-2|-
CASSYWGADYGYTF
TGTGCCAGCAGTTACTGGGGGGCAGACTATGGCTACACCTTC
>TRBV30|-|TRBJ1-5|-
CAWSVHNQPQHF
TGTGCCTGGAGTGTGCATAATCAGCCCCAGCATTTT
>TRBV7-9|-|TRBJ1-2|-
CASSLQSNSMSYGYTF
TGTGCCAGCAGCTTACAATCGAACAGTATGAGCTATGGCTACACCTTC
>TRBV14|-|TRBJ2-7|few
CASSQDADSYEQYF
TGTGCCAGCAGCCAAGACGCCGACAGCTACGAGCAGTACTTC
>TRBV11-2|-|TRBJ2-7|-
CASSSGQTYEQYF
TGTGCCAGCAGCTCAGGACAGACCTACGAGCAGTACTTC
>TRBV10-1|-|TRBJ2-2|few
CASLGSGELFF
TGCGCCAGCCTAGGGAGCGGGGAGCTGTTTTTT
>TRBV6-5|-|TRBJ1-1|-
CASSNMGTEAFF
TGTGCCAGCAGTAACATGGGCACTGAAGCTTTCTTT
>TRBV2|-|TRBJ1-2|-
CAWGAVINYGYTF
TGTGCCTGGGGGGCAGTTATTAACTATGGCTACACCTTC
>TRBV10-2|-|TRBJ1-4|-
CASRDEKLFF
TGCGCCAGCAGAGACGAAAAACTGTTTTTT
>TRBV7-9|-|TRBJ1-4|few
CASSLEGGRGEKLFF
TGTGCCAGCAGCTTAGAAGGGGGAAGGGGTGAAAAACTGTTTTTT
>TRBV7-6|TRBD2|TRBJ2-3|few
CASSPATSGGGLTDTQYF
TGTGCCAGCAGCCCCGCAACTAGCGGGGGGGGACTCACAGATACGCAGTATTTT
>TRBV9|TRBD1|TRBJ2-1|-
CASSVLPGTGDNEQFF
TGTGCCAGCAGCGTCTTGCCCGGGACAGGGGACAATGAGCAGTTCTTC
>TRBV29-1|-|TRBJ1-4|once
CSVFIPGHYEKLFF
TGCAGCGTTTTTATACCAGGGCACTATGAAAAACTGTTTTTT
>TRBV27|-|TRBJ1-2|-
CASSFHDSYTF
TGTGCCAGCAGTTTTCATGACAGCTACACCTTC
>TRBV4-1|TRBD2|TRBJ2-7|-
CASSQVVSGSVYEQYF
TGCGCCAGCAGCCAAGTCGTTAGCGGGAGTGTCTACGAGCAGTACTTC
>TRBV27|-|TRBJ2-7|-
CASTRGPFGGEVEQYF
TGTGCCAGCACCAGAGGGCCTTTCGGGGGAGAGGTCGAGCAGTACTTC
>TRBV6-5|-|TRBJ1-2|-
CASSYSGLPYDYTF
TGTGCCAGCAGTTACTCTGGGTTACCCTATGACTACACCTTC
>TRBV5-6|-|TRBJ2-5|-
CASSLEGGETQYF
TGTGCCAGCAGCTTGGAGGGGGGGGAGACCCAGTACTTC
>TRBV2|TRBD2|TRBJ2-5|-
CASSEMGGETQYF
TGTGCCAGCAGTGAAATGGGGGGGGAGACCCAGTACTTC
>TRBV10-2|-|TRBJ2-7|once
CASGPSYEQYF
TGCGCCAGCGGACCTTCCTACGAGCAGTACTTC
>TRBV19|-|TRBJ1-4|few
CASSIRDGFNEKLFF
TGTGCCAGTAGTATCCGGGACGGTTTTAATGAAAAACTGTTTTTT
>TRBV4-3|TRBD1|TRBJ2-3|-
CASSPRGQGTDTQYF
TGCGCCAGCAGCCCCAGGGGACAGGGGACAGATACGCAGTATTTT
>TRBV7-8|-|TRBJ1-5|-
CASSLGLTGPVSNQPQHF
TGTGCCAGCAGCTTAGGTCTCACGGGGCCTGTTAGCAATCAGCCCCAGCATTTT
>TRBV4-1|TRBD1|TRBJ1-1|-
CASSQGQGANTEAFF
TGCGCCAGCAGCCAAGGACAGGGGGCGAACACTGAAGCTTTCTTT
>TRBV27|-|TRBJ2-5|-
CASRPRPDSDFGETQYF
TGTGCCAGCAGACCGAGACCGGACTCAGATTTCGGAGAGACCCAGTACTTC
>TRBV6-4|-|TRBJ2-1|-
CASSDASYNEQFF
TGTGCCAGCAGTGACGCTAGCTACAATGAGCAGTTCTTC